The sequence of this T cell receptor beta chain was determined in a study of CD8+ T cells in alopecia areata. Overall study results and limits: Elevated clonality characterized lesional scalp relative to normal scalp, particularly in alopecia totalis/universalis. It was less clear whether patients shared TCRs than it was in mice, possibly because of HLA.

To note about this clone: Its antigen is unknown.

Researchers took lesional scalp punch biopsies and peripheral blood from people who were alopecia areata patients. Germline V gives CDR1 SGDLS, CDR2 YYNGEE. The V end was cut by 0 bases, the J end by 2 bases, with 9 bases between. The CDR3 is 14 residues long. TCR sequencing used cDNA made by reverse transcription of extracted RNA. Libraries were prepared by immunoSEQ multiplex PCR; TCRdb keeps only in-frame clonotypes and omits some of them. The sample consists of 100,000 to 150,000 clones, approximately 47% of them appearing once. The sequence derives from a human donor with alopecia areata. The chain joins TRBV9 to TRBJ2-7; maybe TRBD1 (6 bases). The sequencing input was NKG2D-low CD8+ T cells sorted from blood. CDR3 sequence reads: CASSVATGTYEQYF. CDR3 nucleotide sequence: TGTGCCAGCAGCGTAGCTACAGGGACCTACGAGCAGTACTTC.